This T cell receptor beta chain was sequenced in a study of T cell responses to AZD1222 COVID-19 vaccine. Study conclusions and caveats: Nearly half of spike-specific TCRs reportedly go after variant regions that carry no mutations.

Of note for this clone: The target antigen is unknown.

Assay used: immunoSEQ multiplex PCR; TCRdb lists only in-frame clones, some missing. In the table there are around 88,000 clones, approximately 85% of which are singletons. The CDR3 extends over 15 amino acids. Trimming pared 0 bases from V and 7 bases from J, leaving 13 bases between. CDR1 SGHNT and CDR2 YYREEE come from the germline V gene (reference sequence). The sequence was obtained from an adult in good health. The sequenced sample was peripheral blood, obtained on day 0 of AZD1222 vaccination. This chain links TRBV5-4 with TRBJ2-2; a weak D match, TRBD2 (5 bases). CDR3 sequence: CASSLVGVQNGELFF. DNA for the CDR3: TGTGCCAGCAGCTTGGTGGGAGTTCAAAACGGGGAGCTGTTTTTT. The full variable domain, rest sourced from reference TRBV5-4 and TRBJ2-2, is ETGVTQSPTHLIKTRGQQVTLRCSSQSGHNTVSWYQQALGQGPQFIFQYYREEENGRGNFPPRFSGLQFPNYSSELNVNALELDDSALYLCASSLVGVQNGELFFGEGSRLTVL.